This TCR beta chain was captured by sequencing in a study of blood T cell repertoires in COVID-19. The CDR3 spans 15 residues. Germline values: CDR1 SGDLS, CDR2 YYNGEE. Trimming cost V 3 bases and J 3 bases; bases outside gene matches: 4. Sequencing used immunoSEQ multiplex PCR; TCRdb keeps in-frame clones, though not all of them. The data hold over 250,000 clones, with about 87% observed a single time. The TCR originated in a man aged 55 to 70 who had recovered from COVID-19. The material sequenced was peripheral blood. The chain couples TRBV9 to TRBJ2-2, with 8 bases matching TRBD2. CDR3 sequence reads: CASSAGGADTGELFF. CDR3 bases: TGTGCCAGCAGCGCGGGAGGGGCTGACACCGGGGAGCTGTTTTTT.